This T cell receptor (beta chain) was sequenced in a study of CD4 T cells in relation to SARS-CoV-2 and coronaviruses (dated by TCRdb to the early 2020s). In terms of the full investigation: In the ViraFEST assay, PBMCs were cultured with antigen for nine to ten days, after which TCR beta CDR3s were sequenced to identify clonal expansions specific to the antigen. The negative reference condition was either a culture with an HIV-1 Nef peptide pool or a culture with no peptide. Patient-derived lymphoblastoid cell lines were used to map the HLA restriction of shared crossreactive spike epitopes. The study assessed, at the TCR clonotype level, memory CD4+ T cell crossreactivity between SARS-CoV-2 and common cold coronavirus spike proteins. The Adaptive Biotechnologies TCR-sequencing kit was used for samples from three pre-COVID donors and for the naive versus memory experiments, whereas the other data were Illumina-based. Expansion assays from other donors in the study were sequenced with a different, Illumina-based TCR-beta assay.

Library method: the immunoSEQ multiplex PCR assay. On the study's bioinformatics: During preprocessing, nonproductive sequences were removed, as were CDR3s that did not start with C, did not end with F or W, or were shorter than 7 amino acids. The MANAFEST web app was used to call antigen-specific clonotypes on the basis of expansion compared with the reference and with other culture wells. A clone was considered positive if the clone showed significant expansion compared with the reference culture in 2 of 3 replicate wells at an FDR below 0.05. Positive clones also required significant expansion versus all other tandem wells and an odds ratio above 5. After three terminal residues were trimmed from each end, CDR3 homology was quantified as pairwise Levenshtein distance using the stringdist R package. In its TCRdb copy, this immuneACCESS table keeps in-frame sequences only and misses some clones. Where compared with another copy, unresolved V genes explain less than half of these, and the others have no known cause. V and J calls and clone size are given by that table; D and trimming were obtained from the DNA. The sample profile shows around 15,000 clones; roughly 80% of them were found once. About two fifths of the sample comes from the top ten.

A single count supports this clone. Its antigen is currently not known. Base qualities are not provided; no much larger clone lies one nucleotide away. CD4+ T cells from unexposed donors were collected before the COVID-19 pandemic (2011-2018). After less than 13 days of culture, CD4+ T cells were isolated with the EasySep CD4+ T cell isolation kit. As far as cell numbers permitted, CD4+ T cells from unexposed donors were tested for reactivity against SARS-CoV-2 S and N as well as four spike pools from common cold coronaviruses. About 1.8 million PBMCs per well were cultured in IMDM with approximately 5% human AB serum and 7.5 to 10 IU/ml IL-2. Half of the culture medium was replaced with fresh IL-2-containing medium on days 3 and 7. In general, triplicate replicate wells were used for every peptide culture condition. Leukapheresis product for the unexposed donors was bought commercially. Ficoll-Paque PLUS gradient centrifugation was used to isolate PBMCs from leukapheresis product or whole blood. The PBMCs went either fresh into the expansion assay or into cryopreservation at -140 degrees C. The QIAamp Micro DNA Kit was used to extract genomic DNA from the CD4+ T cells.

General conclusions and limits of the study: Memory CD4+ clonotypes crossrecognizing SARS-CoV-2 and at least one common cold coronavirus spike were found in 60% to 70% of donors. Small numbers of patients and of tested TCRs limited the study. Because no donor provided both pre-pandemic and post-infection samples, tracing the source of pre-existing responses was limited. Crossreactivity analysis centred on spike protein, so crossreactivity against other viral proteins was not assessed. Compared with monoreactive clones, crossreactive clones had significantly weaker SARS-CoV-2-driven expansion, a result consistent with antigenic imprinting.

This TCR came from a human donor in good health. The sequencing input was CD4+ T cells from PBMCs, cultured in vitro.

CDR3 reads: CSASTRDRLDTQYF. The DNA sequence is TGCAGTGCTAGTACCCGGGACAGGTTAGATACGCAGTATTTT. The sequence joins TRBV20-1 to TRBJ2-3, with 8 central nucleotides matching TRBD1. The germline V gene (reference sequence) sets CDR1 to DFQATT and CDR2 to SNEGSKA. Taken from cysteine to phenylalanine, the CDR3 has 14 residues. CDR3 DNA is the only sequence kept; it has 42 bases, read in frame from the first base. Here V drops 3 bases and J drops 5 bases, and the junction holds 7 bases not matched to any gene.